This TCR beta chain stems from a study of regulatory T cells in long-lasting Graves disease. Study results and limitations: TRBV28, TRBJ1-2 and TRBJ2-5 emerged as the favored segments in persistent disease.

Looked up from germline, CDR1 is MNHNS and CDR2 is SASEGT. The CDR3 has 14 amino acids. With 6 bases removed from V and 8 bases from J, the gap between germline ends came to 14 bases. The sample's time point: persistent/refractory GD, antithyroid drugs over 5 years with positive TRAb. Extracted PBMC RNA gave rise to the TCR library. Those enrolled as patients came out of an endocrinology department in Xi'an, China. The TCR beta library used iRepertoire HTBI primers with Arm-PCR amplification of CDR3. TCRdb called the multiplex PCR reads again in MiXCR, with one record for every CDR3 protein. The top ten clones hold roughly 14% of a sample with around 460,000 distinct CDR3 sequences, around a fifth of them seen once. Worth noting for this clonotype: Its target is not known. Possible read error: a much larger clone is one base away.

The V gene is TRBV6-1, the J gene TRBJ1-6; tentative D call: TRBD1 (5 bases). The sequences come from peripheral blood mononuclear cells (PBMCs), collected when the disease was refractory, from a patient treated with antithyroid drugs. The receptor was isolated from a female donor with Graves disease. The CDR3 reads CASRETANDSPLHF. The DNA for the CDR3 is TGTGCCAGCAGAGAGACAGCAAATGATTCACCCCTCCACTTT.